Described below is a single TCR beta chain sequence and its context. Antigen unknown. The record originates from a study of shared clonotypes between healthy human individuals. Findings and limits, study-wide: Larger estimated richness was generally seen in naive subsets than in memory subsets.

CDR3 length: 17 amino acids. The V end lost 7 bases, the J end lost 4 bases, and 23 bases lay between the germline ends. The germline gives CDR1 MDHEN, CDR2 SYDVKM. DNA at roughly 0.2 ug, tens of thousands of T cell genomes, went into sorted-subset replicate PCRs. The protocol was immunoSEQ multiplex PCR, while the TCRdb copy is restricted to in-frame clones and leaves out a portion. This sample has about 2 million clones, with roughly 94% found just once. It was CD45RO-negative cells, positively selected for CCR7, that made up naive CD8 cells, with terminally differentiated effector memory CD45RA+ cells excluded.

The sample was naive CD8+ T cells sorted from blood. This receptor was identified in a man aged 18 to 29 in good health. The gene calls are TRBV28 and TRBJ1-5; TRBD1 might be the D (5 bases). CDR3 bases: TGTGCCAGCAAGGCCCCTCCCGGGGCCGGAGGGAATCAGCCCCAGCATTTT. Translating it yields CASKAPPGAGGNQPQHF.